The 10 T cell receptor beta chains reported below all come from one sample, sequenced in a study of cytomegalovirus exposure and HLA in healthy donors. Use of 60 Vbeta and 13 Jbeta primers characterized the PCR. Assay used: immunoSEQ multiplex PCR; TCRdb lists only in-frame clones, some missing. The sample includes about 200,000 clones, about 86% of them seen just once. The specimen sequenced was PBMCs. These receptors originate from a woman under 40 in good health and CMV-seronegative.

The chain links TRBV20-1 to TRBJ1-2; D not resolved. Between the trimmed V and J ends, which lost 5 bases and 4 bases, there was a span of 8 bases. Germline CDR1 is DFQATT and CDR2 is SNEGSKA (reference sequence). CDR3 length: 11 residues. CDR3 sequence: CSAAGVYGYTF. CDR3 sequence (DNA): TGCAGTGCTGCGGGAGTCTATGGCTACACCTTC.

This rearrangement joins TRBV5-1 to TRBJ2-1, with unresolved D. V was clipped by 0 bases and J by 7 bases, with 8 bases between them. This CDR3 has 13 residues. In germline, CDR1 is SGHRS, CDR2 YFSETQ. As DNA, the CDR3 is TGCGCCAGCAGCTTGGAACATCGTAATGAGCAGTTCTTC. Translated, it gives CASSLEHRNEQFF. Full variable domain (rest looked up from reference TRBV5-1 and TRBJ2-1): KAGVTQTPRYLIKTRGQQVTLSCSPISGHRSVSWYQQTPGQGLQFLFEYFSETQRNKGNFPGRFSGRQFSNSRSEMNVSTLELGDSALYLCASSLEHRNEQFFGPGTRLTVL.

In its sample, this clone was seen once. The chain has TRBV5-1 and TRBJ1-4, with D tentatively TRBD1 (6 bases). V dropped 2 bases and J dropped 4 bases, with 12 bases sitting between them. CDR1 and CDR2 (germline): SGHRS, YFSETQ. This CDR3 has 15 residues. CDR3 region: CASSLGTTLNEKLFF. The CDR3 DNA is TGCGCCAGCAGCTTAGGGACAACGCTTAATGAAAAACTGTTTTTT.

This clone was detected once. The V and J genes are TRBV11-2 and TRBJ2-1, with TRBD2 as a possible D gene (6 bases). Germline CDR1 reads SGHAT; CDR2 reads FQNNGV. The CDR3 extends over 16 amino acids. Deletions cut 3 bases from V and 2 bases from J, with 14 bases between. The CDR3 reads CASSFSGWGTYNEQFF. Written as DNA, the CDR3 is TGTGCCAGCAGCTTTAGCGGTTGGGGTACCTACAATGAGCAGTTCTTC.

The V call is TRBV19, the J call TRBJ2-5; no clear D. The CDR3 covers 14 residues. In germline, CDR1 is LNHDA, CDR2 SQIVND (reference sequence). With 4 bases removed from V and 2 bases from J, the gap between germline ends came to 11 bases. The CDR3 DNA sequence: TGTGCCAGTAGTACCGACATCAATCAAGAGACCCAGTACTTC. Translation: CASSTDINQETQYF.

This clone was detected a few times. This CDR3 is also generated by other DNA sequences in the sample. This chain uses TRBV19 with TRBJ2-3, with 10 bases lining up with TRBD1. The V segment lost 3 bases and the J segment 1 base; nucleotides outside the gene matches: 4. Germline assignment: CDR1 LNHDA and CDR2 SQIVND (reference sequence). The CDR3 runs to 16 residues. Written as DNA, the CDR3 is TGTGCCAGTAGTATTGGAGGGACAGGGGGCACAGATACGCAGTATTTT. Its protein is CASSIGGTGGTDTQYF.

This chain uses TRBV6-1 with TRBJ1-1, with D possibly being TRBD1 (5 bases). In germline, CDR1 is MNHNS, CDR2 SASEGT. The V end lost 8 bases, the J end lost 0 bases, and 13 bases lay between the germline ends. CDR3 length equals 14 residues. Here the CDR3 reads CASSLGRVNTEAFF. The CDR3 DNA reads as TGTGCCAGCTCCCTTGGCAGGGTGAACACTGAAGCTTTCTTT.

The rearrangement joins TRBV7-9 to TRBJ1-3; no definite D call. The CDR3 covers 14 residues. Germline loops: CDR1 SEHNR, CDR2 FQNEAQ (reference sequence). With 10 bases removed from V and 8 bases from J, the gap between germline ends came to 21 bases. CDR3 residues: CATAERAVDDTIYF. The CDR3 DNA sequence: TGTGCCACCGCTGAGCGTGCTGTCGACGACACCATATATTTT.

This clone has just a few counts. In the same sample, other DNA sequences code for this CDR3. CDR3 DNA: TGTGCCAGCAGCCCCCTAGCGGGGGGCAACACAGATACGCAGTATTTT. Translation: CASSPLAGGNTDTQYF. V is TRBV7-6 and J is TRBJ2-3; 11 positions match TRBD2. V gave up 5 bases and J gave up 2 bases; unmatched junction bases: 6. The CDR3 extends over 16 amino acids. From germline, CDR1 is SGHVS and CDR2 FNYEAQ.

The V and J genes are TRBV7-6 and TRBJ2-3, with D tentatively TRBD2 (5 bases). Per germline, CDR1 SGHVS and CDR2 FNYEAQ. Trimming took 2 bases from V and 4 from J, leaving 10 bases between them. The CDR3 contains 14 residues. The CDR3 DNA follows: TGTGCCAGCAGCTTAAAACTAGACCCAGATACGCAGTATTTT. Its translation: CASSLKLDPDTQYF.